A selection of T cell receptor beta chains follows, all from one sample in a study of blood T cell repertoires in COVID-19. Sequenced by immunoSEQ multiplex PCR; TCRdb stores in-frame clones only, minus some. The table includes over 250,000 clones, 85% to 90% detected once. The specimen sequenced was peripheral blood. The source is a woman in her forties who had recovered from COVID-19. Each CDR3 is given with its conserved first and last residue. A D gene is named only where the DNA matches it firmly. Clone size, where shown, is once, few, many, or a class for clones that have expanded.

J,size,D,V,DNA,CDR3
TRBJ2-5,.,TRBD1,TRBV3-1/TRBV3-2,TGTGCCAGCAGCCAAGGCAGGGGGGAGACCCAGTACTTC,CASSQGRGETQYF
TRBJ1-1,.,.,TRBV6-5,TGTGCCAGCAGATCCCTAGACAGCCCGAACACTGAAGCTTTCTTT,CASRSLDSPNTEAFF
TRBJ1-4,.,TRBD1,TRBV19,TGTGCCAGTAGTCCGACAGGGGGACCAGGTGGGGAACTGTTTTTT,CASSPTGGPGGELFF
TRBJ2-1,.,.,TRBV9,TGTGCCAGCAGCGGGGAACAGGGTAGGGGGCAGTTCTTC,CASSGEQGRGQFF
TRBJ2-1,.,.,TRBV11-3,TGTGCCAGCAGCTTAGTAGCGGCAACCTACAATGAGCAGTTCTTC,CASSLVAATYNEQFF
TRBJ1-6,.,TRBD1,TRBV5-1,TGCGCCAGCAGCTTCCTGCAGGGGGCGGATTCACCCCTCCACTTT,CASSFLQGADSPLHF
TRBJ1-2,.,.,TRBV29-1,TGCAGCGTTGTTTCGGCAGGTGGGCGCTACACCTTC,CSVVSAGGRYTF
TRBJ2-7,.,.,TRBV6-6,TGTGCCAGCACCTCTCTACCCCTTAGTCCCTACGAGCAGTACTTC,CASTSLPLSPYEQYF
TRBJ1-5,.,.,TRBV14,TGTGCCAGCAGCCAAGGCCTCGGGCCCCAGCATTTT,CASSQGLGPQHF
TRBJ2-4,.,.,TRBV7-2,TGTGCCAGCAGCTTAGAGGGCTCAGGGCTAAACATTCAGTACTTC,CASSLEGSGLNIQYF
TRBJ2-5,.,.,TRBV18,TGTGCCAGCTCACCCGACGGGAAGACCCAGTACTTC,CASSPDGKTQYF
TRBJ2-1,.,.,TRBV25-1,TGTGCCAGCAGTGCTCCGGGATTCTCCTACAATGAGCAGTTCTTC,CASSAPGFSYNEQFF
TRBJ2-1,.,.,TRBV6-5,TGTGCCAGCAGCCATGGGAGGTTCTCCTACAATGAGCAGTTCTTC,CASSHGRFSYNEQFF
TRBJ2-1,.,.,TRBV14,TGTGCCAGCAGCCAAGACTATGAGCAGTTCTTC,CASSQDYEQFF
TRBJ1-4,.,.,TRBV29-1,TGCAGCGTTGAAGGGAGGCATGAAAAACTGTTTTTT,CSVEGRHEKLFF
TRBJ2-5,.,TRBD1,TRBV6-2/TRBV6-3,TGTGCCAGCAGCTCCCTACCCCAGGGGGCGTCACGAGAGACCCAGTACTTC,CASSSLPQGASRETQYF
TRBJ2-3,.,TRBD1,TRBV7-7,TGTGCTAGCTCCCTCACAGGGGCGGTAGATACGCAGTATTTT,CASSLTGAVDTQYF
TRBJ1-1,.,TRBD1,TRBV11-3,TGTGCCAGCACCCCAGGGGGGAGAGGGGACACTGAAGCTTTCTTT,CASTPGGRGDTEAFF
TRBJ2-7,many,TRBD2,TRBV4-3,TGCGCCAGCAGCCACACACTAGCGGAAAGCTCCTACGAGCAGTACTTC,CASSHTLAESSYEQYF
TRBJ1-6,.,.,TRBV19,TGTGCCAGTAGGGTGTATCGGGGTGGAGGGGATTCACCCCTCCACTTT,CASRVYRGGGDSPLHF
TRBJ2-5,.,TRBD1,TRBV29-1,TGCAGCGTTACCGTTGGCTCGGGACAGCTGGGGGAGACCCAGTACTTC,CSVTVGSGQLGETQYF
TRBJ1-1,.,.,TRBV10-1,TGCGCCAGCAGTGGCCGGCAGGGAGGGATGAACACTGAAGCTTTCTTT,CASSGRQGGMNTEAFF
TRBJ1-5,.,TRBD1,TRBV2,TGTGCCAGGGGCCCGGGACAGGGCCCCCAGCATTTT,CARGPGQGPQHF
TRBJ1-5,.,TRBD1,TRBV30,TGTGCCTGGAGTCAGGGACAGGGGGATCAGCCCCAGCATTTT,CAWSQGQGDQPQHF
TRBJ2-1,.,TRBD2,TRBV7-9,TGTGCCAGCAGCTTAGTCCGCGATAGCGGGTTGGGCGGGGAGCAGTTCTTC,CASSLVRDSGLGGEQFF
TRBJ1-6,few,.,TRBV30,TGTGCCTCCCCCCGGGGGGCGAATTCACCCCTCCACTTT,CASPRGANSPLHF
TRBJ2-7,.,TRBD1,TRBV7-3,TGTGCCAGCAGCGCCCGGACAGGGGTTCCCTACGAGCAGTACTTC,CASSARTGVPYEQYF
TRBJ2-6,once,.,TRBV10-3,TGTGCCATCAGTGATGGCAGTCCCCTTTCTGGGGCCAACGTCCTGACTTTC,CAISDGSPLSGANVLTF
TRBJ2-1,.,TRBD2,TRBV7-9,TGTGCCAGCCTCATAGCGGGAGGCCATGAGCAGTTCTTC,CASLIAGGHEQFF
TRBJ2-7,.,TRBD2,TRBV7-2,TGTGCCAGCAGCTCCGTAGCGGGAGGACCCTACGAGCAGTACTTC,CASSSVAGGPYEQYF